This TCR beta chain was captured in a study of regulatory T cells in long-lasting Graves disease. The study, taken as a whole, reports: Persistent disease exhibited a predilection for TRBV28, TRBJ1-2 and TRBJ2-5.

Relying on iRepertoire HTBI primers and Arm-PCR of CDR3 regions, the team built TCR beta libraries. Original processing notes: Identified segments across samples numbered about 60 TRBV and more than 11 TRBJ. TCRdb analysed the multiplex PCR reads with MiXCR anew, one entry per CDR3 protein. TCRdb's processing, not the authors' own work, is the source of the V and J calls. The sample carries 350,000 to 450,000 distinct CDR3 sequences, roughly 23% recorded once. As for time point: persistent/refractory GD, antithyroid drugs over 5 years with positive TRAb. Extracted RNA from PBMCs served as the source of the TCR library. Graves' disease was diagnosed by American Thyroid Association guidelines. The CDR3 is made up of 15 amino acids. Germline V gene lookup returns CDR1 SGHTA and CDR2 FQGTGA. Trimming cost V 5 bases and J 1 base, with 14 bases left between them. This clonotype has at least ten counts. The antigen is undetermined.

This material consisted of peripheral blood mononuclear cells (PBMCs), taken when the disease was refractory, from a patient treated with antithyroid drugs. The J gene is TRBJ1-1, the V gene TRBV7-3; weak D call: TRBD1 (5 bases). This sequence was found in a woman in her 40s with Graves disease. The CDR3 region has the DNA TGTGCCAGCAGCCGAGAACACAGGTGGAACACTGAAGCTTTCTTT. Its translation: CASSREHRWNTEAFF. Supplemented by reference TRBV7-3 and TRBJ1-1, the full variable domain reads GAGVSQTPSNKVTEKGKYVELRCDPISGHTALYWYRQSLGQGPEFLIYFQGTGAADDSGLPNDRFFAVRPEGSVSTLKIQRTERGDSAVYLCASSREHRWNTEAFFGQGTRLTVV.